This TCR beta chain was captured by sequencing in a study of T cells in Graves' hyperthyroidism and ophthalmopathy. Study context: Peripheral blood collection took place at initial diagnosis, before any treatment.

General study results and limits: Most thyroid clonotypes expanded above 0.001 were also detected in blood.

This clonotype occurred many times. The target antigen is unknown. CDR1 is MNHEY and CDR2 is SMNVEV in the germline V gene (reference sequence). J gave up 3 bases and V 6 bases, and 8 bases lay outside the gene matches. CDR3 size: 15 residues. Amplified TCR beta CDR3 regions derived from RNA transcripts. An initial round of RT-PCR targeting the TCR CDR3 relied on the HTBI primer set. MiXCR was run by TCRdb on the multiplex PCR reads, yielding one entry per CDR3 protein. The sample contains roughly 170,000 distinct CDR3 sequences, about 15% of which appear only once. Researchers barred patients who had uncontrolled infection, other autoimmune disease, pregnancy or lactation. The PBMCs had their origin in 10 ml of fresh peripheral blood.

Sequencing used blood. V usage is TRBV27 and J usage is TRBJ1-3; 7 bases map to TRBD1. The receptor comes from a woman between 45 and 60 years old with Graves' hyperthyroidism. In DNA, the CDR3 is TGTGCCAGCAGCTCTGGAGGGACAGATGGAAACACCATATATTTT. This gives the protein CASSSGGTDGNTIYF.